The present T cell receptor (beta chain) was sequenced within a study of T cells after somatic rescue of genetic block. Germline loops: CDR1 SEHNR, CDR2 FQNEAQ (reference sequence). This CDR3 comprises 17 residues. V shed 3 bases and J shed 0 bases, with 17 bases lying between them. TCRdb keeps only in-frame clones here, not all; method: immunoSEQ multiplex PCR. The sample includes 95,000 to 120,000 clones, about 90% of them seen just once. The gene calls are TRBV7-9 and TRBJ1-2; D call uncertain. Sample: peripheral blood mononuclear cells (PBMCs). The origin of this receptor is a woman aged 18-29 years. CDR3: CASSFTGLDAANYGYTF. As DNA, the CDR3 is TGTGCCAGCAGCTTCACTGGGTTGGACGCCGCTAACTATGGCTACACCTTC.